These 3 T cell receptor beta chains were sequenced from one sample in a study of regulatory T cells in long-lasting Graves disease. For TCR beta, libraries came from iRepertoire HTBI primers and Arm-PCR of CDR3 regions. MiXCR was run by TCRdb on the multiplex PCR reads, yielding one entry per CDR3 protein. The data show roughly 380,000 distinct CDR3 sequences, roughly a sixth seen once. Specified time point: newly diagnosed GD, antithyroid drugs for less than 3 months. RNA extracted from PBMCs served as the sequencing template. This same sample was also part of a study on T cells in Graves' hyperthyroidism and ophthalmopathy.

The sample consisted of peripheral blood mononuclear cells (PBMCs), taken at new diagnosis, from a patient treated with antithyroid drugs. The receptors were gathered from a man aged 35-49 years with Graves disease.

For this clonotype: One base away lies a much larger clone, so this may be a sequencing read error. CDR3 protein: CASRDGTGGLSNQHQHF. CDR3 bases: TGTGCCAGCAGGGATGGGACAGGGGGACTGAGCAATCAGCACCAGCATTTT. V is TRBV11-3 and J is TRBJ1-5, with TRBD1 matching 11 bases. Germline V gives CDR1 SGHNT, CDR2 YENEEA. CDR3 length equals 17 residues. Full variable domain (remainder filled in from reference TRBV11-3 and TRBJ1-5): EAGVVQSPRYKIIEKKQPVAFWCNPISGHNTLYWYLQNLGQGPELLIRYENEEAVDDSQLPKDRFSAERLKGVDSTLKIQPAELGDSAVYLCASRDGTGGLSNQHQHFGDGTRLSIL.

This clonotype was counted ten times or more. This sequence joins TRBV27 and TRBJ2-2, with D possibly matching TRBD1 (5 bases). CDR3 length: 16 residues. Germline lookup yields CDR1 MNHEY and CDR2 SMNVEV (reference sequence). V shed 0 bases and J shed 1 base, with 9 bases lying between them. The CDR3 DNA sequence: TGTGCCAGCAGTTTATCAAGGACAATGAACACCGGGGAGCTGTTTTTT. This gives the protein CASSLSRTMNTGELFF.

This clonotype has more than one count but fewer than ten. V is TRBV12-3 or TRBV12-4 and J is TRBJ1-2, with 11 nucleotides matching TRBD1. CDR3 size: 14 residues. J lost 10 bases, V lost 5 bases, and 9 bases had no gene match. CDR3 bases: TGTGCCAGCAGTCCTAGGACAGGGGGCGCTTTCTACACCTTC. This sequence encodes CASSPRTGGAFYTF.